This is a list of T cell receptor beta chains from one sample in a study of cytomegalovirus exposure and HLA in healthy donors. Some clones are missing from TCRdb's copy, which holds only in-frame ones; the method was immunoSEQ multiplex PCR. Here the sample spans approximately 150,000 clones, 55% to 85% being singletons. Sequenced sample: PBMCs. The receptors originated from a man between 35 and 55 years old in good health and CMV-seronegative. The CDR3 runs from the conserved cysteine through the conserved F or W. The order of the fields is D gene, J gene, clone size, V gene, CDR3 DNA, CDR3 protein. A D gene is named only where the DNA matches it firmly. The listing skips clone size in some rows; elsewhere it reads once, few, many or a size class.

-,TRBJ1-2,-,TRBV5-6,TGTGCCAGCAGCTTGAACGCGTTCTATGGCTACACCTTC,CASSLNAFYGYTF
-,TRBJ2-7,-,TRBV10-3,TGTGCCATCAGTGAGGGCCGGGTTCCGTCCTACGAGCAGTACTTC,CAISEGRVPSYEQYF
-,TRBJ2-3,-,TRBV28,TGTGCCAGCTGCGGCGGGCGAGACACAGATACGCAGTATTTT,CASCGGRDTDTQYF
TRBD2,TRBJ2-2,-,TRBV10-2,TGCGCCAGCACCAGCGGGACGAACACCGGGGAGCTGTTTTTT,CASTSGTNTGELFF
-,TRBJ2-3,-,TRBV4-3,TGCGCCAGCAGCCAACGGCTAGACGGTTTTTATACGCAGTATTTT,CASSQRLDGFYTQYF
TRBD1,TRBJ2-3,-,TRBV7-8,TGTGCCAGCAGCCAAAGGGACAGGGGGCCGGATGTCACAGATACGCAGTATTTT,CASSQRDRGPDVTDTQYF
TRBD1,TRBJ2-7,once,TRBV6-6,TGTGCCAGCAGTTACAGGGGGCGCGCCTACGAGCAGTACTTC,CASSYRGRAYEQYF
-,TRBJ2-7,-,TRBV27,TGTGCCAGCAGTTCCGGGTCAACCTACGAGCAGTACTTC,CASSSGSTYEQYF
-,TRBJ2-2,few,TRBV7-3,TGTGCCAGCAGCTCTGACTGGGCCGGGGAGCTGTTTTTT,CASSSDWAGELFF
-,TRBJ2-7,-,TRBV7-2,TGTGCCAGCAGCTCCTGGGACTTGGGGGTCTACGAGCAGTACTTC,CASSSWDLGVYEQYF
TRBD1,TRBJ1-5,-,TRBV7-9,TGTGCCAGCAGCGGGCCAGGGGGCGGCAATCAGCCCCAGCATTTT,CASSGPGGGNQPQHF
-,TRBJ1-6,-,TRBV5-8,TGTGCCAGCACCGCTGGGGGGGTCGTTTATAATTCACCCCTCCACTTT,CASTAGGVVYNSPLHF
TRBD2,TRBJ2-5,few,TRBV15,TGTGCCACCAGCAGAGATCTTGCGGGAGGGGGAGAGACCCAGTACTTC,CATSRDLAGGGETQYF
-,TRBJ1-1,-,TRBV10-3,TGTGCCATCAGTGAGTCGTCGGTGAACACTGAAGCTTTCTTT,CAISESSVNTEAFF
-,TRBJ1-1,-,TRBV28,TGTGCCAGCAGTTTAAGTGGTAGCACTGAAGCTTTCTTT,CASSLSGSTEAFF
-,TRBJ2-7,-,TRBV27,TGTGCCAGCAGTTTAGGGCAGACCTACGAGCAGTACTTC,CASSLGQTYEQYF
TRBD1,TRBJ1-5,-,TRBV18,TGTGCCAGCTCACTTGGACAGGGAGAAAATCAGCCCCAGCATTTT,CASSLGQGENQPQHF
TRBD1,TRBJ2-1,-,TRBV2,TGTGCCAGCACAGGGGGCTACAATGAGCAGTTCTTC,CASTGGYNEQFF
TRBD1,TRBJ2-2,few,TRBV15,TGTGCCACCAGCAGAGATTGGGTGACAGGGATGGGCACCGGGGAGCTGTTTTTT,CATSRDWVTGMGTGELFF
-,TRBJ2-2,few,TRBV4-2,TGTGCCAGCAGCCAAGATGGCAGGGTCGGGGGGGAGCTGTTTTTT,CASSQDGRVGGELFF
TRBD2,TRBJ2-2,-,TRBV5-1,TGCGCCAGCAGCTACGCTAGCGGGAGATACACCGGGGAGCTGTTTTTT,CASSYASGRYTGELFF
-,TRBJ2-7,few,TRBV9,TGTGCCAGCAGCGTAGGTGCGAGGTCCTACGAGCAGTACTTC,CASSVGARSYEQYF
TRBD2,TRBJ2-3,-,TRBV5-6,TGTGCCAGCAGCTTTCTTAGCGGGGGGCAGTATTTT,CASSFLSGGQYF
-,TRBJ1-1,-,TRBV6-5,TGTGCCAGCAGTTACTCGACAGTGAACACTGAAGCTTTCTTT,CASSYSTVNTEAFF
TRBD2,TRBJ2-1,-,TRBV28,TGTGCCAGCAGTTTAACCTGGACTAGCGGCAAATTGGGTGAGCAGTTCTTC,CASSLTWTSGKLGEQFF
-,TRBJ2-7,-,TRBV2,TGTGCCAGCAGTGAGGGCAGCAGCTCCTACGAGCAGTACTTC,CASSEGSSSYEQYF
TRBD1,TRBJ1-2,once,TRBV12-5,TGTGCTAGTGGTTTGACCCAGGGGGGCGGTTATCGGGGCTACACCTTC,CASGLTQGGGYRGYTF
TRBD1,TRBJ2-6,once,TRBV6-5,TGTGCCAGCAGTTACTCGACAGGGTTCGGGGCCAACGTCCTGACTTTC,CASSYSTGFGANVLTF
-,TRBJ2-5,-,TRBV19,TGTGCCAGTAGTACGGGGAGGGAGACCCAGTACTTC,CASSTGRETQYF
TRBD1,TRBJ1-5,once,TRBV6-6,TGTGCCAGCAGCCAGGGGGAAAGCAATCAGCCTCAGCATTTT,CASSQGESNQPQHF
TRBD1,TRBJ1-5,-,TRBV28,TGTGCCAGCAGACAAACAGGGGGTGTTCAGCCCCAGCATTTT,CASRQTGGVQPQHF
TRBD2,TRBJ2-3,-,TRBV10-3,TGTGCCATGGCCTCTCCGACGCGGGGGGGCGGGCATACGCAGTATTTT,CAMASPTRGGGHTQYF
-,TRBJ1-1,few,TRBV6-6,TGTGCCAGCAGTTACTACAGGGTTGGGACTGAAGCTTTCTTT,CASSYYRVGTEAFF
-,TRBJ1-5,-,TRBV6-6,TGTGCCAGCAGTGTTATGGGGGGAGAAAGCAATCAGCCCCAGCATTTT,CASSVMGGESNQPQHF
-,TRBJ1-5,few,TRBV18,TGTGCCAGCTCTCCACAAAGGGGTTTTGAACAGCCCCAGCATTTT,CASSPQRGFEQPQHF
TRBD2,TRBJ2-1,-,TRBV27,TGTGCCAGCGGGATACTAGCGGGGGCCCCTGGGGAGCAGTTCTTC,CASGILAGAPGEQFF
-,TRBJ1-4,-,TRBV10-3,TGTGCCATCAGTAGAGGGGGTCGGGGGGAGCATGGTGAAAAACTGTTTTTT,CAISRGGRGEHGEKLFF
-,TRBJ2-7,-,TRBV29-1,TGCAGCGTGAGGGGAGCGAACGGGGGCTACGAGCAGTACTTC,CSVRGANGGYEQYF
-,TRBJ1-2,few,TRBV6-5,TGTGCCAGCAGTTACTCGGCAGGGAGGGCCTATGGCTACACCTTC,CASSYSAGRAYGYTF
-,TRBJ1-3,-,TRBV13,TGTGCCAGCAGCCTAATACGGGACTTTTCCTCTGGAAACACCATATATTTT,CASSLIRDFSSGNTIYF
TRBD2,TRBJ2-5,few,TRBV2,TGTGCCAGCAGCGCCCGGGCGGGGGACGTACAAGAGACCCAGTACTTC,CASSARAGDVQETQYF